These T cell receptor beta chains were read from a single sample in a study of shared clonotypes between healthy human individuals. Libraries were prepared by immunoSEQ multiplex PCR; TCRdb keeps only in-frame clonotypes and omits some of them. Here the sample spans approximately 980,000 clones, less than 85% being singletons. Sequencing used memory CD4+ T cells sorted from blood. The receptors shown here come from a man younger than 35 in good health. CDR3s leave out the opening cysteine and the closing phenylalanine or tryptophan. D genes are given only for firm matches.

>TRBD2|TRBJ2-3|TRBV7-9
ASSPRGLAGVTDTQY
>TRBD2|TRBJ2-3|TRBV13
ASSFLGLAGGPDTQY
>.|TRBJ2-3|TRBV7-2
ASSLFERRGGDTQY
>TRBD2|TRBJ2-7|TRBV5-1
ASSLATSGVGEQY
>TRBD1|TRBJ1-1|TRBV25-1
ASSDDQGAGEAF
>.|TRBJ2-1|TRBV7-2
ASSSTLTYNEQF
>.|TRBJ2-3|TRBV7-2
ASSRTIMEDTQY
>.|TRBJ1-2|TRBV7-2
ASSFSGSDGYT
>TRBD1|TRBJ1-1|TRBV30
AWRWYRGDTEAF
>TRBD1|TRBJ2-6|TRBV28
ASSSFSGTGGAGANVLT
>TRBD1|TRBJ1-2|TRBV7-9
ASSLAGTDYGYT